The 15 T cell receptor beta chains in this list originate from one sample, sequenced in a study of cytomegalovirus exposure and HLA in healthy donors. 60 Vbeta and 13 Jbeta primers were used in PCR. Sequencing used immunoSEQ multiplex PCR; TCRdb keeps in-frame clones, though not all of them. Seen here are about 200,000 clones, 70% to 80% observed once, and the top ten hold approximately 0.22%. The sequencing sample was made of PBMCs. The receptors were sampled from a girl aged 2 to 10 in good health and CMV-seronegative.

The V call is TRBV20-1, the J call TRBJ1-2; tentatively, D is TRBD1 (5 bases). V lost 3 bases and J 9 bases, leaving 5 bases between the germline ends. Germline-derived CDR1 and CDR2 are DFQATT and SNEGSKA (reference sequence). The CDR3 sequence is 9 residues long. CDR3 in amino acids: CSARDSYTF. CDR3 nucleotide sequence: TGCAGTGCTAGGGACAGCTACACCTTC.

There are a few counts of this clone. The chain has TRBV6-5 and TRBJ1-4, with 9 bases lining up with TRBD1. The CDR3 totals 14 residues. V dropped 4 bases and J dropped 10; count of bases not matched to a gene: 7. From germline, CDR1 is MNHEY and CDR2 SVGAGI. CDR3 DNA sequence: TGTGCCAGCAGTTCCAACAGGGGGCCAGGAAAACTGTTTTTT. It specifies CASSSNRGPGKLFF.

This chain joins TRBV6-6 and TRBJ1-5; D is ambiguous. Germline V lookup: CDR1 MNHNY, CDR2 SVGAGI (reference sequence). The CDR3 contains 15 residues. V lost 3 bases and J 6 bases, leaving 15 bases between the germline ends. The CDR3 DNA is TGTGCCAGCAGTTATTTGGACTTATCGGGTCAGCCCCAGCATTTT. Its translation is CASSYLDLSGQPQHF.

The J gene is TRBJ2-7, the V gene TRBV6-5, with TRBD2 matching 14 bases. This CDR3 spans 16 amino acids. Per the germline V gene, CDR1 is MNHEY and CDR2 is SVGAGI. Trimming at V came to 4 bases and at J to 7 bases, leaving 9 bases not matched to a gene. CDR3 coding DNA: TGTGCCAGCAGTTTGACTAGCGGGAGGGGGCTAGGGGAGCAGTACTTC. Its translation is CASSLTSGRGLGEQYF.

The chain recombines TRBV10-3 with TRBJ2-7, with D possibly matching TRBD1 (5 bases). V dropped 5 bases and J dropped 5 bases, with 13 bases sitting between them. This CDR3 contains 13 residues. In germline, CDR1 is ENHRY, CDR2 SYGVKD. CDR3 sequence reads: CAISRQSGHEQYF. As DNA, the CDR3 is TGTGCCATCAGTAGACAGTCGGGCCACGAGCAGTACTTC.

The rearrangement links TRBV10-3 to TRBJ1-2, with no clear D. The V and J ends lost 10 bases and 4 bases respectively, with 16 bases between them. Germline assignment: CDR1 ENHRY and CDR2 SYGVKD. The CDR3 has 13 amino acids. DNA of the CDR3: TGTGCCACGCGAGCCCCGGTTATCTATGGCTACACCTTC. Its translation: CATRAPVIYGYTF.

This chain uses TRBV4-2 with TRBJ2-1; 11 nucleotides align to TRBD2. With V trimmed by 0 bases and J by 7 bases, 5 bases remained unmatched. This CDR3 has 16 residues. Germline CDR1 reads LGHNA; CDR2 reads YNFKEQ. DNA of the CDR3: TGTGCCAGCAGCCAAGATGAGGGACTAGCGGTTAATGAGCAGTTCTTC. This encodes CASSQDEGLAVNEQFF.

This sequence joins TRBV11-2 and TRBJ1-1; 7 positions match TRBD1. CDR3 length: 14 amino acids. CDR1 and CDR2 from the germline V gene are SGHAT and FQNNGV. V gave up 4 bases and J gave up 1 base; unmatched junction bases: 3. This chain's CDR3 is CASSYDRANTEAFF. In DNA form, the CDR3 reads TGTGCCAGCAGCTACGACAGGGCGAACACTGAAGCTTTCTTT.

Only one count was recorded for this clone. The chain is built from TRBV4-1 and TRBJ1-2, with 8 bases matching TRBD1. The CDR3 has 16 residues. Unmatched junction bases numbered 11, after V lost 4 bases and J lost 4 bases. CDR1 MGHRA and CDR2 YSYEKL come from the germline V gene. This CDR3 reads CASSRDPGTGIYGYTF. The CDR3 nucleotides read TGCGCCAGCAGCCGAGACCCCGGGACAGGAATCTATGGCTACACCTTC.

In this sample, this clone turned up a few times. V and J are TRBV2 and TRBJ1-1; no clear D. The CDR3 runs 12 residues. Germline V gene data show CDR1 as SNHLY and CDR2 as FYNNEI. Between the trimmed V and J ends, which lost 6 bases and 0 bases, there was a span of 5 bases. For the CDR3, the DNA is TGTGCCAGCAGATGGCTGAACACTGAAGCTTTCTTT. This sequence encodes CASRWLNTEAFF.

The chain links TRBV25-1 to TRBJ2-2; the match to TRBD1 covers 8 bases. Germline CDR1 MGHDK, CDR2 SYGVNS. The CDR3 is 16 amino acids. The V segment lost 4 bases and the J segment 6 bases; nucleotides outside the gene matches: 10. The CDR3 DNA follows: TGTGCCAGCAGTGGGAGGACAGGGATGGTAGCCGGGGAGCTGTTTTTT. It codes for CASSGRTGMVAGELFF.

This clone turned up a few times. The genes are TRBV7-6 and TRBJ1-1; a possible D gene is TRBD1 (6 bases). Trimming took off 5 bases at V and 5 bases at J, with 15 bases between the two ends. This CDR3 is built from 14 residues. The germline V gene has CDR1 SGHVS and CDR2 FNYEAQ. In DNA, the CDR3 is TGTGCCAGCAGCGGGGGCACAGGGCTGACTGAAGCTTTCTTT. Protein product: CASSGGTGLTEAFF.

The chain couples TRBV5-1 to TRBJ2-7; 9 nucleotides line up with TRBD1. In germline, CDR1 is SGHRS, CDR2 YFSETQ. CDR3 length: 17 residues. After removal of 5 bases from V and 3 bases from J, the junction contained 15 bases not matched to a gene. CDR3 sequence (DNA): TGCGCCAGCAGGTCCGGGACAGGGTTCGAAAGTAGCTACGAGCAGTACTTC. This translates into CASRSGTGFESSYEQYF.

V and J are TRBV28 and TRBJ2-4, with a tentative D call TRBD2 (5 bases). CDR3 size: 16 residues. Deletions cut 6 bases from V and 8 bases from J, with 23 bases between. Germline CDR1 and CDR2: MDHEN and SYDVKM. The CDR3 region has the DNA TGTGCCAGCAGCCTAGCCGAGGGAGAGCCCCAGGACATTCAGTACTTC. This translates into CASSLAEGEPQDIQYF.

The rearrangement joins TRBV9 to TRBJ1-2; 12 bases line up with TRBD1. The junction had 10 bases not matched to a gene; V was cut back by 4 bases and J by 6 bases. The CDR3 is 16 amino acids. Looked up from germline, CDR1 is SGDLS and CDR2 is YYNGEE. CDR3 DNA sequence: TGTGCCAGCAGCCGCGGGTGGGACAGGGGGCGGGATGGCTACACCTTC. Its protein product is CASSRGWDRGRDGYTF.